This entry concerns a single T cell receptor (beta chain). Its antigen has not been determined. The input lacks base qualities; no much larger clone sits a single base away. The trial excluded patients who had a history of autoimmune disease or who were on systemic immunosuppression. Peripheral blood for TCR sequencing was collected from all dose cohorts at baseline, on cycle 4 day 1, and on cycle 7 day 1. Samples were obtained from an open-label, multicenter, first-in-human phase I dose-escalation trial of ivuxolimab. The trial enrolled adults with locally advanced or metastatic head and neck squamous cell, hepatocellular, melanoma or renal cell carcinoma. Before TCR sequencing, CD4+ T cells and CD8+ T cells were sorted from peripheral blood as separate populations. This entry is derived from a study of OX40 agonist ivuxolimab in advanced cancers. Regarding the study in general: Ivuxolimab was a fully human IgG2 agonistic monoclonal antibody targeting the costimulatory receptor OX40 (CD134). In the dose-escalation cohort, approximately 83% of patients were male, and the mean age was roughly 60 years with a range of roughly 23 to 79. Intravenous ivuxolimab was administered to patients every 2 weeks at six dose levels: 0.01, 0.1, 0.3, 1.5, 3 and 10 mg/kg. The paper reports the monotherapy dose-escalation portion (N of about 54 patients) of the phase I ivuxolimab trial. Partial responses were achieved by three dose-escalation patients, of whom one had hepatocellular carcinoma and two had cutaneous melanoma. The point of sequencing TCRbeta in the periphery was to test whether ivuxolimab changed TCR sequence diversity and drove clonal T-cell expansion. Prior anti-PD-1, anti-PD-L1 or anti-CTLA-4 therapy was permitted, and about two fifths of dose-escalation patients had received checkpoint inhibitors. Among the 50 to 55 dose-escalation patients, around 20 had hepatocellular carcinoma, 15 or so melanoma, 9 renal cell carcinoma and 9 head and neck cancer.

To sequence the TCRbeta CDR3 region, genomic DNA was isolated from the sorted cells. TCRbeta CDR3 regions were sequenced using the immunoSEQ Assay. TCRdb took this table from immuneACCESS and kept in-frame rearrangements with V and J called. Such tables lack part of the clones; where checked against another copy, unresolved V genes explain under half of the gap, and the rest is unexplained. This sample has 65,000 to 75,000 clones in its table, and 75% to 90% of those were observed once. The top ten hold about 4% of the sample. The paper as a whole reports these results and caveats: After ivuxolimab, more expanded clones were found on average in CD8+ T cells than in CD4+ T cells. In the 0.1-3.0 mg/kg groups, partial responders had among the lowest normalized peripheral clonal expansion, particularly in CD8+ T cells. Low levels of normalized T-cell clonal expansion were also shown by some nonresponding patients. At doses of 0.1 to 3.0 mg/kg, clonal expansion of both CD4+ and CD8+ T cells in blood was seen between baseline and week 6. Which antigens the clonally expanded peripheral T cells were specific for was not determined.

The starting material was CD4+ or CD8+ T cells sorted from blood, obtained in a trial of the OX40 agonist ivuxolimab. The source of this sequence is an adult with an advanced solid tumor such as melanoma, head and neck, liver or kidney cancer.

CDR3 region: CASSSNPGTSGAFSYEQYF. The DNA sequence follows: TGTGCCAGCAGCTCAAACCCCGGGACTAGCGGGGCGTTCTCCTACGAGCAGTACTTC. Here the chain combines TRBV5-6 and TRBJ2-7; 13 bases in between match TRBD2. The CDR3, from cysteine to phenylalanine, totals 19 residues. Of the read, only the CDR3 DNA is kept; its 57 bases are in frame from base 1. The germline V gene provides CDR1 SGHDT and CDR2 YYEEEE. V has 3 bases trimmed and J has 0 bases trimmed; junction bases matching no gene number 12.